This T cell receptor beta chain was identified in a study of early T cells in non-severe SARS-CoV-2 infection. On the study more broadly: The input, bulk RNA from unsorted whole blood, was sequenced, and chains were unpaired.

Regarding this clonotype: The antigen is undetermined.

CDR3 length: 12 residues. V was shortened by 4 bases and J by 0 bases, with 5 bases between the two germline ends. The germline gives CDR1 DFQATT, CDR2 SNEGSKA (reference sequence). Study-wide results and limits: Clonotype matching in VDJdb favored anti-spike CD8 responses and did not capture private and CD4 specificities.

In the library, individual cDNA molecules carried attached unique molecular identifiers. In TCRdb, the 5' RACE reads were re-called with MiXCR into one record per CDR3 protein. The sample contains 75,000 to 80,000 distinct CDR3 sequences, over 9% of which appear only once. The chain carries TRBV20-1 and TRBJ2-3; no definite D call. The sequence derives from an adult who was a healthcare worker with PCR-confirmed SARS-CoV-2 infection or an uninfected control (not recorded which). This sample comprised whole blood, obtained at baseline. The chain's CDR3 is CSAIDSTDTQYF. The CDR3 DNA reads TGCAGTGCTATCGACAGCACAGATACGCAGTATTTT.